These 10 T cell receptor beta chains share one sample of origin, sequenced in a study of blood T cells in healthy people across ages. The authors ran a second PCR of roughly 6 to 11 cycles using a sample-barcoded 5' primer and a J-beta primer mix. One entry per CDR3 protein results from TCRdb running MiXCR on the 5' RACE reads. Of about 580,000 distinct CDR3 sequences in the sample, roughly 48% were seen once. The source material was blood. The receptors here all came from a man older than 75 in good health.

The rearrangement joins TRBV12-3 or TRBV12-4 to TRBJ2-2; 7 nucleotides align to TRBD2. Trimming at V came to 6 bases and at J to 4 bases, leaving 5 bases not matched to a gene. The length of the CDR3 is 14 residues. The CDR3 reads CASSERGVTGELFF. DNA for the CDR3: TGTGCCAGCAGCGAACGGGGGGTCACCGGGGAGCTGTTTTTT.

This chain connects TRBV20-1 to TRBJ1-1, with D unclear. Germline-derived CDR1 and CDR2 are DFQATT and SNEGSKA (reference sequence). Trimming pared 1 base from V and 5 bases from J, leaving 11 bases between. CDR3 length: 13 residues. The CDR3 sequence: CSARVEGRTEAFF. Written as DNA, the CDR3 is TGCAGTGCTAGAGTGGAGGGTCGGACTGAAGCTTTCTTT.

The genes are TRBV25-1 and TRBJ2-1; 8 bases fit TRBD2. The V gene's germline CDR1 is MGHDK and CDR2 SYGVNS. The CDR3 contains 19 residues. V shed 5 bases, J shed 0 bases, and the junction held 15 bases outside the gene matches. CDR3 in DNA: TGTGCCAGCAGTTCAGTTACGGCGGGGGGTGTCTTCTCCTACAATGAGCAGTTCTTC. It codes for CASSSVTAGGVFSYNEQFF.

The V call is TRBV5-1, the J call TRBJ2-3, with D tentatively TRBD2 (6 bases). Trimming stripped 4 bases from V and 1 base from J, with 13 bases between. Germline loops: CDR1 SGHRS, CDR2 YFSETQ. There are 15 residues in the CDR3. For the CDR3, the DNA is TGCGCCAGCAGCGTGGACACGGGAGGCACAGATACGCAGTATTTT. Translation gives CASSVDTGGTDTQYF.

This clonotype was seen more than once but under ten times. This chain connects TRBV20-1 to TRBJ2-1; D is perhaps TRBD1 (5 bases). Trimming cost V 2 bases and J 8 bases, with 10 bases left between them. The CDR3 has 12 amino acids. Per germline, CDR1 DFQATT and CDR2 SNEGSKA (reference sequence). CDR3: CSARRQGDEQFF. Here the CDR3 DNA reads TGCAGTGCTAGAAGGCAGGGCGATGAGCAGTTCTTC.

This clonotype was counted a few times. The chain joins TRBV4-2 to TRBJ1-2; tentatively, D is TRBD1 (5 bases). The CDR3 extends over 14 amino acids. The germline CDR1 and CDR2 sequences are LGHNA and YNFKEQ. Trimming took 2 bases from V and 2 from J, leaving 9 bases between them. Written as DNA, the CDR3 is TGTGCCAGCAGCCAACCAGGGTCAAACTATGGCTACACCTTC. Amino acid sequence: CASSQPGSNYGYTF.

The gene calls are TRBV20-1 and TRBJ1-2; D may be TRBD1 (5 bases). CDR1 and CDR2 (germline): DFQATT, SNEGSKA (reference sequence). Trimming cost V 1 base and J 2 bases, with 14 bases left between them. The CDR3 is 15 residues long. The CDR3 spells CSARVTRGPNYGYTF. For the CDR3, the DNA is TGCAGTGCTAGAGTAACGAGGGGACCAAACTATGGCTACACCTTC.

Only a few counts were recorded for this clonotype. The V and J genes are TRBV11-2 and TRBJ2-1; D uncertain. The CDR3 has 14 amino acids. Deletions cut 2 bases from V and 3 bases from J, with 8 bases between. From germline, CDR1 is SGHAT and CDR2 FQNNGV. CDR3 amino acids: CASSLLSDYNEQFF. For the CDR3, the DNA is TGTGCCAGCAGCTTATTATCGGACTACAATGAGCAGTTCTTC.

This chain joins TRBV2 and TRBJ1-2; D is undetermined. CDR3 length: 13 amino acids. V lost 3 bases, J lost 5 bases, and 10 bases lay in between. Looked up from germline, CDR1 is SNHLY and CDR2 is FYNNEI. The CDR3 loop reads CASSEEGSYGYTF. Written as DNA, the CDR3 is TGTGCCAGCAGTGAGGAGGGAAGTTATGGCTACACCTTC.

J is TRBJ2-5 and V is TRBV7-9, with 8 bases that match TRBD2. This CDR3 is 16 amino acids long. Germline CDR1 reads SEHNR; CDR2 reads FQNEAQ (reference sequence). J lost 11 bases, V lost 6 bases, and 20 bases had no gene match. The CDR3 loop reads CASRRRAGGAYNEQYF. CDR3 in DNA: TGTGCCAGCAGGCGAAGAGCCGGGGGGGCGTACAATGAGCAGTACTTC.